This T cell receptor (beta chain) was identified during a study of cytomegalovirus exposure and HLA in healthy donors (dated by TCRdb to 2016 to 2017). With regard to the full study: According to a later analysis, the 110 or so validation repertoires were produced on the same platform as the 700 or so repertoires of the first cohort. Along with the roughly 670-subject first cohort, a separate validation cohort of over a hundred different subjects was used. High-throughput TCR immunosequencing, statistical association of individual TCRs with disease status, and machine learning were combined to predict cytomegalovirus infection status. The study aimed to test whether signatures of past pathogen exposure could be identified by cataloging public T cell receptors.

The donors were included in the validation cohort of 120 subjects, a group kept apart from the approximately 670-subject first cohort. V is cut by 1 base and J by 3 bases, and the space between the germline ends is 6 bases. CDR1 and CDR2, per the germline V gene, are SNHLY and FYNNEI. Taken from cysteine to phenylalanine, the CDR3 has 13 residues. Only the CDR3 part of the read is kept: 39 bases, read in frame from the first base. To prepare the library, the immunoSEQ multiplex PCR assay was applied. Regarding the original processing steps: A statistical classification framework was built for diagnosing cytomegalovirus status from the catalog of TCR beta chain sequences. This immuneACCESS table, as held by TCRdb, lists in-frame sequences with V and J called but not all clones. Of the missing ones, under half trace to an unresolved V gene in checked studies; the others have no known cause. That table supplies the V and J calls and clone size; D and trimming were determined from the DNA. The sample table records 190,000 or so clones; around 83% of these occur just once. About an eighth of the sample is taken by the ten largest.

A single count supports this clone. Its antigen is unknown. Base-call qualities are not available, and no considerably larger clone is one nucleotide away. Results and caveats for the whole study, not just this receptor: A total of roughly 160 TCR beta chains were listed by the study as associated with cytomegalovirus. Cytomegalovirus status was reported to be diagnosed by the classifier with high specificity and sensitivity in both the original and validation cohorts. In vitro tests confirmed that a few of the cytomegalovirus-associated TCR beta chains recognize cytomegalovirus antigens. According to the authors, the approach could potentially be generalized to other disease states and immunological phenotypes. Most TCR sequences were seen in very few donors, while some public TCRs were found in many individuals. Of the cluster scores, approximately 94% were above 0 in a later analysis, which found that TCRs clustered in the first cohort also tended to co-occur in the 90 to 150 validation repertoires. A later analysis lacked HLA typing for the validation cohort, so it scored co-occurrence in that cohort across all 110 or so repertoires.

The chain joins TRBV2 to TRBJ1-1; a tentative D match to TRBD1 spans 6 bases. The source material was PBMCs. The receptor was isolated from a woman in her twenties or thirties in good health and CMV-seropositive. The CDR3 protein is CASSEDRDTEAFF. In nucleotide form, the sequence is TGTGCCAGCAGTGAAGACAGGGACACTGAAGCTTTCTTT.